The rows below give T cell receptor beta chains drawn from one sample of a study of spatial heterogeneity in lung cancer. Using its own MiXCR run on the 5' RACE reads, TCRdb lists one record per CDR3 protein. There are 45,000 to 65,000 distinct CDR3 sequences in the sample; around 7% occur only once, and over 30% lies in the top ten. The sample was PBMCs, taken at follow-up. These receptors all stem from a female donor with early-stage non-small cell lung cancer. The CDR3 runs from the conserved cysteine through the conserved F or W. A D gene is named only where the DNA matches it firmly. Some rows have no size entry. The others give once, few or many, or a class for an expanded clone.

j_call | d_call | clone_size | v_call | cdr3_nt | cdr3_aa
TRBJ2-7 | - | many | TRBV3-1 | TGTGCCAGCAGCCTAGGCGTGGGGGAACGGCAGTACTTC | CASSLGVGERQYF
TRBJ1-5 | - | many | TRBV7-2 | TGTGCCAGCAGCTTGGGTTCGTACCAGCCCCAGCATTTT | CASSLGSYQPQHF
TRBJ1-1 | - | few | TRBV12-3/TRBV12-4 | TGTGCCAGCAGTACCCGCCTTAGCACTGAAGCTTTCTTT | CASSTRLSTEAFF
TRBJ2-5 | TRBD2 | few | TRBV29-1 | TGCAGCGTCGATCTAGCGGCCGAGACCCAGTACTTC | CSVDLAAETQYF
TRBJ2-6 | - | many | TRBV7-2 | TGTGCCAGCAGCCCGTACTGGTCCTCTGGGGCCAACGTCCTGACTTTC | CASSPYWSSGANVLTF
TRBJ1-6 | - | few | TRBV7-2 | TGTGCCAGCAGCTTAGTTCGGAATAATTCACCCCTCCACTTT | CASSLVRNNSPLHF
TRBJ1-6 | - | few | TRBV7-9 | TGTGCCAGCAGCCCGAGCTCCTATAATTCACCCCTCCACTTT | CASSPSSYNSPLHF
TRBJ1-6 | TRBD1 | many | TRBV2 | TGTGCCAGCAGGATGGACAGGGCGGTAAATTCACCCCTCCACTTT | CASRMDRAVNSPLHF
TRBJ2-5 | - | many | TRBV5-1 | TGCGCCAGCGCGGCCGACCCCCAGTGGACCCAGTACTTC | CASAADPQWTQYF
TRBJ2-6 | - | few | TRBV25-1 | TGTGCCAGCAGTGAGCACCGCTCTGGGGCCAACGTCCTGACTTTC | CASSEHRSGANVLTF
TRBJ2-3 | - | many | TRBV2 | TGTGCCAGCAGTGAAGAGGGAGCGGGCACAGATACGCAGTATTTT | CASSEEGAGTDTQYF
TRBJ2-5 | - | few | TRBV24-1 | TGTGCCACCAGTGACGGATCCACGGAGACCCAGTACTTC | CATSDGSTETQYF
TRBJ2-5 | - | few | TRBV6-2/TRBV6-3 | TGTGCCAGCAGTTTAACCGGGACGCTAGAGACCCAGTACTTC | CASSLTGTLETQYF
TRBJ2-7 | - | - | TRBV7-9 | TGTGCCAGCAGCTTAAATGCCTACGAGCAGTACTTC | CASSLNAYEQYF
TRBJ2-3 | TRBD2 | many | TRBV20-1 | TGCAGTGCCCTAGCGGGGGGGCCAACAGATACGCAGTATTTT | CSALAGGPTDTQYF
TRBJ1-6 | TRBD1 | few | TRBV27 | TGTGCCAGCAGTGAACAGGGGGGATCACCCCTCCACTTT | CASSEQGGSPLHF
TRBJ1-2 | - | - | TRBV3-1 | TGTGCCAGCAGCCAAGAGAAGGCTGGCTACACCTTC | CASSQEKAGYTF